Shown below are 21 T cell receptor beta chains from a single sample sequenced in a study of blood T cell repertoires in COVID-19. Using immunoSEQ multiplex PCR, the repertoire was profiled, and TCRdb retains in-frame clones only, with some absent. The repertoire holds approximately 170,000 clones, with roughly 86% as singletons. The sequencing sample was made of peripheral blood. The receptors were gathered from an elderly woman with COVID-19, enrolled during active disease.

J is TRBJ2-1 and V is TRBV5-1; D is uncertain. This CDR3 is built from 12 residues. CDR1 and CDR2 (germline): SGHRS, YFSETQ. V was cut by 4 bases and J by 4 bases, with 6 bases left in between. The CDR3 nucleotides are TGCGCCAGCAGCCCCAGATACAATGAGCAGTTCTTC. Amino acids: CASSPRYNEQFF.

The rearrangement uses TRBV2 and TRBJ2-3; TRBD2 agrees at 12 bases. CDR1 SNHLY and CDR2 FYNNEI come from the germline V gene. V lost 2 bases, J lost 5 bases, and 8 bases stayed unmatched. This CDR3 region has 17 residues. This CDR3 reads CASSELAGGPRGDTQYF. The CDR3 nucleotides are TGTGCCAGCAGTGAACTAGCGGGAGGGCCTCGGGGAGATACGCAGTATTTT.

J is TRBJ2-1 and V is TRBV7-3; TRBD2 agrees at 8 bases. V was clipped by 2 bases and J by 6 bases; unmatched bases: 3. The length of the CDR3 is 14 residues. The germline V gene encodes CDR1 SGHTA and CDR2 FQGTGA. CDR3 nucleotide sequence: TGTGCCAGCAGCTTAGGCGGGAGGCGCAATGAGCAGTTCTTC. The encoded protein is CASSLGGRRNEQFF.

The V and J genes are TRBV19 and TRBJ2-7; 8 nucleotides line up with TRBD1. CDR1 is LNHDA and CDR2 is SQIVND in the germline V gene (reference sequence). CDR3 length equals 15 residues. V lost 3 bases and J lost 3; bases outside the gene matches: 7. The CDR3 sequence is CASSIWAGGGYEQYF. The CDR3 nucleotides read TGTGCCAGTAGTATCTGGGCAGGGGGCGGCTACGAGCAGTACTTC.

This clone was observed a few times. CDR3 nucleotide sequence: TGTGCCAGCAGTCTAAGCGGGGGGGCCCTCTACGATACGCAGTATTTT. Amino acid sequence: CASSLSGGALYDTQYF. The chain recombines TRBV5-5 with TRBJ2-3, with TRBD2 matching 10 bases. The germline V gene encodes CDR1 SGHKS and CDR2 YYEKEE (reference sequence). Trimming at V came to 5 bases and at J to 6 bases, leaving 12 bases not matched to a gene. This CDR3 has 16 residues.

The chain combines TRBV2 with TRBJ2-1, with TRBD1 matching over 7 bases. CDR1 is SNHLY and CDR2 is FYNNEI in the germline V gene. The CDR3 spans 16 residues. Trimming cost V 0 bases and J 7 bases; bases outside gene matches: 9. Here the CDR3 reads CASSEASDRDRNEQFF. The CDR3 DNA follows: TGTGCCAGCAGTGAAGCGAGCGACAGGGATAGAAATGAGCAGTTCTTC.

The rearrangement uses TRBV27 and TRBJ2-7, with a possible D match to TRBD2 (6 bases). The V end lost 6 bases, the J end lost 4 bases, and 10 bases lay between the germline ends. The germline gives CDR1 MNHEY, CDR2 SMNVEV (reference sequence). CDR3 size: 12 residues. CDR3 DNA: TGTGCCAGCAGACACGGAGGGTACGAGCAGTACTTC. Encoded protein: CASRHGGYEQYF.

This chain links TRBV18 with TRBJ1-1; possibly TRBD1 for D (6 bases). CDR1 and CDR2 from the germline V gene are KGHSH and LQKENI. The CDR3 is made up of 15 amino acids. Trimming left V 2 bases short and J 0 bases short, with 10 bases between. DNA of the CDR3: TGTGCCAGCTCACCAAGGGACACCATGAACACTGAAGCTTTCTTT. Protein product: CASSPRDTMNTEAFF.

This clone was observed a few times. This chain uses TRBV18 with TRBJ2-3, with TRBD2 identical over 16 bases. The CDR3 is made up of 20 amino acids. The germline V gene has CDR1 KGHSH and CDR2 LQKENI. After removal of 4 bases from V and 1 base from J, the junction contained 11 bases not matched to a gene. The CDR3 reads CASSRTGLAGGPSGTDTQYF. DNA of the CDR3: TGTGCCAGCTCACGGACGGGACTAGCGGGGGGGCCGTCGGGCACAGATACGCAGTATTTT.

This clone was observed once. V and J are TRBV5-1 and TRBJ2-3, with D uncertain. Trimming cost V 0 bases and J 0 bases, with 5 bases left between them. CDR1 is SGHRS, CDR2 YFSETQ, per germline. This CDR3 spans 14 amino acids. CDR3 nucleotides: TGCGCCAGCAGCTTGGACAGAAGCACAGATACGCAGTATTTT. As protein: CASSLDRSTDTQYF.

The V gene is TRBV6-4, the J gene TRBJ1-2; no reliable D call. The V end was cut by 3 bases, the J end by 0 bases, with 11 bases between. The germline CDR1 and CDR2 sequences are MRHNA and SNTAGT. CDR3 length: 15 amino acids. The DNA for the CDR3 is TGTGCCAGCAGTGAGTACAGAGCAGCTAACTATGGCTACACCTTC. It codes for CASSEYRAANYGYTF.

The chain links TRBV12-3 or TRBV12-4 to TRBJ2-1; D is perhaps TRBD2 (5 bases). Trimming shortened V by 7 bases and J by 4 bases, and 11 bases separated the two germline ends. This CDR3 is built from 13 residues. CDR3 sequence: CASKLSGYNEQFF. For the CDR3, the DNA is TGTGCCAGCAAATTATCGGGGTACAATGAGCAGTTCTTC.

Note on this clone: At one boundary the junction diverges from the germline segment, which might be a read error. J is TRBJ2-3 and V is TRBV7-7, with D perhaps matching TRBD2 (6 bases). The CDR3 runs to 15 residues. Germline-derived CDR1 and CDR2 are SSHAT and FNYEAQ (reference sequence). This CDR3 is CASSLGGANADTQYF. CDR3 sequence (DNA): TGTGCTAGCAGCTTAGGCGGGGCCAATGCAGATACGCAGTATTTT.

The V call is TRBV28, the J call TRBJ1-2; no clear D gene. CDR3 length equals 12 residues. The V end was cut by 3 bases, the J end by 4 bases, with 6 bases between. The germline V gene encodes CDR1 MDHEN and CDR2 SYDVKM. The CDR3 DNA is TGTGCCAGCAGTTTCCACGGCTATGGCTACACCTTC. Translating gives CASSFHGYGYTF.

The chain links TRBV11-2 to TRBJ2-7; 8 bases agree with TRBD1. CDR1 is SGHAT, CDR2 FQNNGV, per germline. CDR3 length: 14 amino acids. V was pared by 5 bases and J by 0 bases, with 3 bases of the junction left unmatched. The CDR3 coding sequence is TGTGCCAGCAGCCCGGACAGGGCCTCCTACGAGCAGTACTTC. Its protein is CASSPDRASYEQYF.

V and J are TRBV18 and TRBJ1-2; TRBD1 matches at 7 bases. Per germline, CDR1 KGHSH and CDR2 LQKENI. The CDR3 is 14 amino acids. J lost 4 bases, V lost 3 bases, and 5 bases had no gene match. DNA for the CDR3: TGTGCCAGCTCACCTGACAGGGAAGTCTATGGCTACACCTTC. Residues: CASSPDREVYGYTF.

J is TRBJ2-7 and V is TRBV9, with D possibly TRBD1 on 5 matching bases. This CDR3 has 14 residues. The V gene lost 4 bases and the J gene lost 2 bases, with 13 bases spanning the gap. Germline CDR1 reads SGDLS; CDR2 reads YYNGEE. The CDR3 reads CASSPRQLPYEQYF. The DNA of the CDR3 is TGTGCCAGCAGCCCCCGACAGCTACCCTACGAGCAGTACTTC.

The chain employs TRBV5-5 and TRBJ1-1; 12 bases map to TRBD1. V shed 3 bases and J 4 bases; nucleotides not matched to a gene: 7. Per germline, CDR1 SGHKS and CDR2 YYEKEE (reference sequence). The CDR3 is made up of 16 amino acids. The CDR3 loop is CASSSGQGALGTEAFF. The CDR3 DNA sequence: TGTGCCAGCAGCTCGGGACAGGGGGCGTTAGGCACTGAAGCTTTCTTT.

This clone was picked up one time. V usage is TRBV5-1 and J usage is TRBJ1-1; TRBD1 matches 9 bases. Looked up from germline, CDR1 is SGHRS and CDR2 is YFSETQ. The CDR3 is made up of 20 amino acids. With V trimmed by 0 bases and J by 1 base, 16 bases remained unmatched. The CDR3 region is CASSLVLLPTGGEPNTEAFF. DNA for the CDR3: TGCGCCAGCAGCTTGGTTCTGTTACCAACAGGGGGCGAACCGAACACTGAAGCTTTCTTT.

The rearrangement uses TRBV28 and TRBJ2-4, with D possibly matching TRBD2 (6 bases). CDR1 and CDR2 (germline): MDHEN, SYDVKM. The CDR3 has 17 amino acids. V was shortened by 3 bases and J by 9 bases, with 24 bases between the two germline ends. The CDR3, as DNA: TGTGCCAGCAGTTTGGAGGGCCGTGGGACGGCCAGCTTCATTCAGTACTTC. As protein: CASSLEGRGTASFIQYF.

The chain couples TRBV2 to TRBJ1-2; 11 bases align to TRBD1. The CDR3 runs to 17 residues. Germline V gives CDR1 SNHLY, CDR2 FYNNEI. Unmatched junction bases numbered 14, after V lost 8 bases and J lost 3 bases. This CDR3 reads CASPKKDRGRWDYGYTF. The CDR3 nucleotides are TGTGCCAGCCCGAAAAAGGACAGGGGGCGTTGGGACTATGGCTACACCTTC.